This T cell receptor beta chain was profiled in a study of OX40 agonist ivuxolimab in advanced cancers. Turning to the study itself: While on treatment, patients had intravenous ivuxolimab at 0.01 to 10 mg/kg every 2 weeks. Prior therapy, whether anti-PD-1, anti-PD-L1 or anti-CTLA-4, was allowed, and under 50% had some. Whole-study results and caveats: Blood T cells, both CD4+ and CD8+, expanded clonally by week 6 at 0.1 to 3.0 mg/kg.

V shed 2 bases and J shed 4 bases, with 23 bases lying between them. The CDR3 has 18 amino acids. Germline V gene lookup returns CDR1 KGHSH and CDR2 LQKENI. Assay used: immunoSEQ multiplex PCR; TCRdb lists only in-frame clones, some missing. The table records some 100,000 clones, around 84% of them present only once. Concerning this clone: The target antigen is unknown.

This chain connects TRBV18 to TRBJ1-1; D remains ambiguous. Sequences were derived from CD4+ or CD8+ T cells sorted from blood, sampled in a trial of the OX40 agonist ivuxolimab. The sequence derives from an adult with an advanced solid tumor such as melanoma, head and neck, liver or kidney cancer. CDR3 loop: CASSPEPVRGSGGTEAFF. DNA for the CDR3: TGTGCCAGCTCACCAGAGCCAGTTCGGGGTTCGGGCGGCACTGAAGCTTTCTTT.